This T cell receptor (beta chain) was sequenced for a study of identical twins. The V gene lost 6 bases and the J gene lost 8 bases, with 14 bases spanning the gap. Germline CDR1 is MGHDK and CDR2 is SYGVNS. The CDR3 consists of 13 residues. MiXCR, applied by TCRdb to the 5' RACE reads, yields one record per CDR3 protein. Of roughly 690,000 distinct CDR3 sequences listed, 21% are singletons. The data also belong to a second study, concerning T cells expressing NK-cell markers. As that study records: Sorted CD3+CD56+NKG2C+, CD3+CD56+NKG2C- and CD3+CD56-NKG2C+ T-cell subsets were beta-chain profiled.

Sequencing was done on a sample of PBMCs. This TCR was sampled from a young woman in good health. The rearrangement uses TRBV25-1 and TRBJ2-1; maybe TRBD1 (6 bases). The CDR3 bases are TGTGCCAGCAGCGTCCGGGACAACGATGAGCAGTTCTTC. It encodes CASSVRDNDEQFF.